Each of the 12 T cell receptor beta chains below was sequenced from the same sample in a study of T cells after yellow fever vaccination. Each CDR3 protein is one row after TCRdb ran MiXCR on the 5' RACE reads. Seen here are roughly 500,000 distinct CDR3 sequences, 15% to 20% observed once, and the top ten hold roughly an eighth. The starting material was PBMCs, obtained 15 days after the yellow fever booster vaccination. These receptors were collected from a man aged 25 to 40 who received the YFV17D yellow fever vaccine.

The rearrangement links TRBV7-9 to TRBJ2-5; no firm D call. V was pared by 4 bases and J by 3 bases, with 12 bases between. Germline-derived CDR1 and CDR2 are SEHNR and FQNEAQ (reference sequence). There are 14 residues in the CDR3. CDR3 coding DNA: TGTGCCAGCAGCTCACACCTCCTGGAAGAGACCCAGTACTTC. Amino acids: CASSSHLLEETQYF.

This clonotype showed up just a few times. The chain combines TRBV7-9 with TRBJ2-1; 11 nucleotides line up with TRBD1. CDR1 is SEHNR and CDR2 is FQNEAQ in the germline V gene (reference sequence). The CDR3 loop spans 15 amino acids. The J segment lost 6 bases and the V segment lost 5 bases, leaving 6 bases of the junction unmatched. CDR3 in DNA: TGTGCCAGCAGCCCCGGACAGGGGGCCTTCAATGAGCAGTTCTTC. Protein sequence: CASSPGQGAFNEQFF.

The chain employs TRBV20-1 and TRBJ2-1; 7 nucleotides line up with TRBD1. With 0 bases clipped from V and 1 base from J, the junction kept 6 bases outside the gene matches. Germline V CDR1 and CDR2: DFQATT, SNEGSKA (reference sequence). The CDR3 has 16 amino acids. CDR3 sequence reads: CSARDFRGRSYNEQFF. CDR3 nucleotides: TGCAGTGCTAGAGATTTTAGGGGGCGTTCCTACAATGAGCAGTTCTTC.

This clonotype was counted only a few times. This chain uses TRBV4-2 with TRBJ2-1, with 7 bases that match TRBD2. The length of the CDR3 is 16 residues. The trim removed 1 base at V and 15 bases at J, leaving 18 bases unmatched. The V gene's germline CDR1 is LGHNA and CDR2 YNFKEQ. The CDR3 loop reads CASSQGRGARRENRFF. In DNA, the CDR3 is TGTGCCAGCAGCCAAGGTCGAGGTGCTAGGCGGGAGAACCGGTTCTTC.

In DNA form, the CDR3 reads TGTGCCAGCAGCCCGGACACGGCCACCGGGGAGCTGTTTTTT. It is translated as CASSPDTATGELFF. The chain joins TRBV5-4 to TRBJ2-2; D is perhaps TRBD1 (5 bases). With 4 bases removed from V and 4 bases from J, the gap between germline ends came to 11 bases. This CDR3 comprises 14 residues. Germline lookup yields CDR1 SGHNT and CDR2 YYREEE (reference sequence). The full variable domain, its missing parts supplied by reference TRBV5-4 and TRBJ2-2, is ETGVTQSPTHLIKTRGQQVTLRCSSQSGHNTVSWYQQALGQGPQFIFQYYREEENGRGNFPPRFSGLQFPNYSSELNVNALELDDSALYLCASSPDTATGELFFGEGSRLTVL.

The genes are TRBV5-6 and TRBJ2-7, with 12 bases matching TRBD2. CDR3 length: 18 residues. Germline CDR1 is SGHDT and CDR2 is YYEEEE. The V segment lost 0 bases and the J segment 5 bases; nucleotides outside the gene matches: 12. The CDR3 protein is CASSLDDRWTSGDHEQYF. For the CDR3, the DNA is TGTGCCAGCAGCTTGGATGACAGGTGGACTAGCGGGGACCACGAGCAGTACTTC.

The chain combines TRBV5-1 with TRBJ1-6, with 7 bases identical to TRBD1. Germline V gene data show CDR1 as SGHRS and CDR2 as YFSETQ. The CDR3 totals 15 residues. V was clipped by 4 bases and J by 7 bases; unmatched bases: 8. This CDR3 reads CASSEGQWKNSPLHF. The DNA of the CDR3 is TGCGCCAGCAGCGAGGGACAGTGGAAGAATTCACCCCTCCACTTT.

This clonotype has just a few counts. Germline is not matched at one junction end, which may reflect a read error. The chain employs TRBV12-3 or TRBV12-4 and TRBJ2-1, with 11 positions matching TRBD2. The CDR3 is 14 residues long. CDR3 loop: CASTIAGGPSKLVF. The DNA of the CDR3 is TGTGCCAGCACCATAGCGGGAGGGCCGTCAAAATTGGTCTTC.

This clonotype occurred a few times. The J gene is TRBJ2-3, the V gene TRBV20-1; 9 nucleotides match TRBD2. The CDR3 spans 14 residues. The junction had 6 bases not matched to a gene; V was cut back by 4 bases and J by 4 bases. Germline-derived CDR1 and CDR2 are DFQATT and SNEGSKA (reference sequence). As DNA, the CDR3 is TGCAGTGCTATAGCGGGAGCTTACCCAGATACGCAGTATTTT. Protein: CSAIAGAYPDTQYF.

The chain has TRBV20-1 and TRBJ2-7; the D is unclear. CDR3 length: 13 amino acids. V was clipped by 0 bases and J by 1 base, with 7 bases between them. From germline, CDR1 is DFQATT and CDR2 SNEGSKA (reference sequence). The CDR3 DNA reads TGCAGTGCTAGAGAGTACGGATCCTACGAGCAGTACTTC. Translation: CSAREYGSYEQYF.

There are a few counts of this clonotype. The chain links TRBV10-3 to TRBJ2-3, with 11 bases that match TRBD1. Germline V gene lookup returns CDR1 ENHRY and CDR2 SYGVKD. V shed 1 base and J 4 bases; nucleotides not matched to a gene: 4. This CDR3 spans 16 amino acids. CDR3 nucleotide sequence: TGTGCCATCAGTGAGTGGACAGGGGGCAGAGCAGATACGCAGTATTTT. Its translation is CAISEWTGGRADTQYF.

This chain joins TRBV3-1 and TRBJ2-7; TRBD2 matches 7 bases. V shed 4 bases and J 4 bases; nucleotides not matched to a gene: 7. The CDR3 is 14 amino acids. Germline lookup yields CDR1 LGHDT and CDR2 YNNKEL (reference sequence). The CDR3 region is CASSRTGLPYEQYF. The CDR3 DNA reads TGTGCCAGCAGCCGCACGGGACTACCTTACGAGCAGTACTTC.